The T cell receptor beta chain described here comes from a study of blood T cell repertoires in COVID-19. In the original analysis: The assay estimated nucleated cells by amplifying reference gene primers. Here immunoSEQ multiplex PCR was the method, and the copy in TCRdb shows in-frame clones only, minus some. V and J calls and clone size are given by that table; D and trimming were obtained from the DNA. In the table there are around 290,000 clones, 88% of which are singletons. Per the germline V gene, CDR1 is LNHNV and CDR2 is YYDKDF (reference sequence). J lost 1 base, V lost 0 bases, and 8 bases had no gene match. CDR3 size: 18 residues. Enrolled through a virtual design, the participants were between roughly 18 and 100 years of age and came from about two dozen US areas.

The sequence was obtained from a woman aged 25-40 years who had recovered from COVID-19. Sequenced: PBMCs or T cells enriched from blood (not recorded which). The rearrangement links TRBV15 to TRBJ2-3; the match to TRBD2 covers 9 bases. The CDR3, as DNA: TGTGCCACCAGCAGAGATGCGGGGCGGGGGGGCCGCACAGATACGCAGTATTTT. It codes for CATSRDAGRGGRTDTQYF.